This TCR beta chain appears in the sequencing data of a study of cytomegalovirus exposure and HLA in healthy donors. On the study more broadly: Both the roughly 120 validation repertoires and the approximately 700 first-cohort repertoires used the same platform, as reported by a later analysis.

Some clones are missing from TCRdb's copy, which holds only in-frame ones; the method was immunoSEQ multiplex PCR. The sample has under 200,000 clones; roughly nine tenths are singletons. In the case of this clone: Its antigen is currently unknown.

Germline assignment: CDR1 MNHEY and CDR2 SVGAGI. CDR3 size: 15 residues. The ends were cut back, 2 bases at V and 4 bases at J, with 15 bases in the middle. The study, taken as a whole, reports: Usually a TCR sequence was rare, but some public TCRs were found in many donors. It was confirmed in vitro that a few of the CMV-associated chains were specific for CMV antigens.

Sequencing was carried out using PBMCs. The TCR originated in a woman in her twenties or thirties in good health and CMV-seronegative. This chain links TRBV6-5 with TRBJ2-7, with a weak D call TRBD1 (6 bases). This CDR3 is CASSYGTMLGYEQYF. The CDR3 bases are TGTGCCAGCAGTTACGGGACAATGCTTGGGTACGAGCAGTACTTC.